This T cell receptor beta chain was profiled in a study of cytomegalovirus exposure and HLA in healthy donors (dated by TCRdb to about 2017). Background for the entire study: The roughly 650 repertoires of the first cohort and the 120 validation repertoires were produced on the same platform, according to a later analysis. High-throughput TCR immunosequencing, statistical association of individual TCRs with disease status, and machine learning were combined to predict cytomegalovirus infection status. The study aimed to test whether cataloging public T cell receptors could reveal signatures of past pathogen exposure. Besides the first cohort of around 700 subjects, a separate validation cohort made up of 120 or so different subjects was used.

Its CDR3 holds 13 amino acids, cysteine through phenylalanine. The kept DNA is CDR3 alone, 39 bases in frame from the first base. V was cut back by 5 bases and J by 4 bases, leaving a gap of 12 bases between them. According to the germline V gene, CDR1 reads ENHRY and CDR2 reads SYGVKD. The donors were included in the validation cohort of some 120 subjects, a group kept apart from the roughly 670-subject first cohort. Points on this clone: The antigen it recognizes is unknown. Per-base quality was not reported, and no clone a single base away is much larger than it.

The protocol used for the library was the immunoSEQ multiplex PCR assay. On the authors' methods: A statistical classification framework was built for diagnosing cytomegalovirus status from the catalog of TCR beta chain sequences. Sourced from immuneACCESS, this table was stored by TCRdb with only in-frame sequences that have V and J called. A share of the clones is absent; for the studies checked, an unresolved V gene accounts for under half, and the remainder has no known explanation. That table furnishes V, J and clone size, whereas the DNA furnished D and trimming. In this sample the table shows tens of thousands of clones, around 90% of which occur a single time. About 3% of the sample belongs to the ten largest clones. What the research found in general, with its limitations: The authors suggested that the approach could potentially be extended to other disease states and immunological phenotypes. The study listed 164 TCR beta chains as associated with cytomegalovirus. The classifier was reported to diagnose cytomegalovirus status with high specificity and sensitivity in both the original and validation cohorts. A later analysis found that TCRs clustered in the first cohort also tended to co-occur in the roughly 110 validation repertoires, with approximately 95% of cluster scores above 0. Across donors, most TCR sequences were observed very rarely, whereas some public TCRs were present in many individuals. In vitro tests confirmed that a few of the cytomegalovirus-associated TCR beta chains recognize cytomegalovirus antigens. The validation cohort had no HLA typing available for a later analysis, so co-occurrence within that cohort was assessed over all 120 or so repertoires.

Sequenced: PBMCs. This TCR was sampled from a man younger than 35 in good health and CMV-seronegative. The rearranged chain carries TRBV10-3 and TRBJ2-7, with a tentative D gene TRBD2 over 5 matching bases. CDR3 sequence: CAISSGGRYEQYF. The sequence in DNA is TGTGCCATCAGTTCAGGAGGACGTTACGAGCAGTACTTC.